This is a list of T cell receptor beta chains from one sample in a study of blood T cell repertoires in COVID-19. TCRdb's copy holds only in-frame clones and misses some; the assay was immunoSEQ multiplex PCR. Here the sample spans 250,000 to 350,000 clones, roughly nine tenths being singletons. Sequencing was carried out using peripheral blood. All receptors come from a woman in her forties or fifties who had recovered from COVID-19. Each CDR3 is given with its conserved first and last residue. D genes are given only for firm matches. Not every row has a clone size; where given, it reads once, few, many or a size class.

j_call,clone_size,cdr3_length,v_call,d_call,cdr3_nt,cdr3_aa
TRBJ2-6,.,15,TRBV3-1/TRBV3-2,.,TGTGCCAGCAGCCAGGGCACCTCTGGGGCCAACGTCCTGACTTTC,CASSQGTSGANVLTF
TRBJ1-4,.,16,TRBV5-1,.,TGCGCCAGCAGCTTGTTTCAGGGGCAGTTTAATGAAAAACTGTTTTTT,CASSLFQGQFNEKLFF
TRBJ2-1,once,17,TRBV10-3,TRBD2,TGTGCCATCAGTGATGATATATGGACTAGCGGGAGAAATGAGCAGTTCTTC,CAISDDIWTSGRNEQFF
TRBJ2-7,.,16,TRBV28,TRBD1,TGTGCCAGCAGTACCCCAAAGGACAGGGGAAGGTACGAGCAGTACTTC,CASSTPKDRGRYEQYF
TRBJ1-1,.,16,TRBV5-1,TRBD1,TGCGCCAGCAGCTTGGGAGGGACAGGGGGCTTTACTGAAGCTTTCTTT,CASSLGGTGGFTEAFF
TRBJ2-3,.,17,TRBV27,.,TGTGCCAGCAGTTTAGTAGTAAGCGGTACTGGCACAGATACGCAGTATTTT,CASSLVVSGTGTDTQYF
TRBJ2-1,.,16,TRBV7-9,TRBD1,TGTGCCAGCAGCCCCCTGGGGACAGGGTACATGAATGAGCAGTTCTTC,CASSPLGTGYMNEQFF
TRBJ2-1,few,17,TRBV19,TRBD2,TGTGCCAGCCGAGGGACTAGCGGGAGGGCCTTTTACAATGAGCAGTTCTTC,CASRGTSGRAFYNEQFF
TRBJ2-7,few,13,TRBV29-1,TRBD2,TGCAGTCTCCGCGGGGGGGGACCCTACGAGCAGTACTTC,CSLRGGGPYEQYF
TRBJ2-7,.,16,TRBV5-1,TRBD2,TGCGCCAGCAGTAGCGGGGGGAACAATAACCCTTACGAGCAGTACTTC,CASSSGGNNNPYEQYF
TRBJ2-1,.,14,TRBV28,.,TGTGCCAGCAGTCCAGGTCGAACCGGGGGTGAGCAGTTCTTC,CASSPGRTGGEQFF
TRBJ2-5,.,16,TRBV30,.,TGTGCCTGGAGTGTGGTGCGACATGGCCCCAGGGAGACCCAGTACTTC,CAWSVVRHGPRETQYF
TRBJ1-2,.,14,TRBV7-9,TRBD1,TGTGCCAGCAGCTTCGGACAGGGGGCGCGGGGCTACACCTTC,CASSFGQGARGYTF
TRBJ1-1,.,12,TRBV5-4,.,TGTGCCAGCAGCCCTTGGCGAGGTGAAGCTTTCTTT,CASSPWRGEAFF
TRBJ2-2,.,12,TRBV24-1,.,TGTGCCACCAGTCCAGTATCCGGGGAGCTGTTTTTT,CATSPVSGELFF
TRBJ2-7,.,11,TRBV2,.,TGTGCCAGCAGTGAACGCACAGAGCAGTACTTC,CASSERTEQYF
TRBJ1-5,.,13,TRBV15,TRBD1,TGTGCCACTCGACAGGGAGGAAATCAGCCCCAGCATTTT,CATRQGGNQPQHF
TRBJ1-4,.,15,TRBV19,TRBD1,TGTGCCAGTAGTGGGGGGACAGGGACGGCTGAAAAACTGTTTTTT,CASSGGTGTAEKLFF
TRBJ2-3,.,15,TRBV20-1,.,TGCAGTGCTAGTGGGGCAGGCGCTACCACAGATACGCAGTATTTT,CSASGAGATTDTQYF
TRBJ1-1,.,15,TRBV7-9,TRBD1,TGTGCCAGCAGCTTAGGACAGGGGGCAGATACTGAAGCTTTCTTT,CASSLGQGADTEAFF
TRBJ1-5,.,14,TRBV7-2,TRBD1,TGTGCCAGCAGCTCCACAATGACAGGGGTACCCCAGCATTTT,CASSSTMTGVPQHF
TRBJ1-6,.,15,TRBV29-1,TRBD1,TGCAGCGCCCGGATGACAGGGTCGGGAGATTCACCCCTCCACTTT,CSARMTGSGDSPLHF
TRBJ2-3,.,14,TRBV28,.,TGTGCCAGCAGTAGGGGGGGGGTCACAGATACGCAGTATTTT,CASSRGGVTDTQYF
TRBJ1-1,.,12,TRBV7-9,.,TGTGCCAGCAGCTTAGAGAACAGGGAAGCTTTCTTT,CASSLENREAFF
TRBJ2-1,.,17,TRBV5-5,TRBD2,TGTGCCAGCAGCTTGGCTGTAAGCGGGAGGGGTTACAATGAGCAGTTCTTC,CASSLAVSGRGYNEQFF
TRBJ1-2,once,14,TRBV19,TRBD1,TGTGCCAGTAGTATGACAGGGTTGGACTATGGCTACACCTTC,CASSMTGLDYGYTF
TRBJ2-3,.,13,TRBV29-1,TRBD1,TGCAGCGTCAGCCTGGGACAGACAGATACGCAGTATTTT,CSVSLGQTDTQYF
TRBJ2-1,.,17,TRBV5-1,TRBD2,TGCGCCAGCAGCCCAGATACCGGCGGGAGTATCGACAATGAGCAGTTCTTC,CASSPDTGGSIDNEQFF
TRBJ1-1,.,14,TRBV6-2/TRBV6-3,.,TGTGCCAGCAGTTACATGTTGGCGAACACTGAAGCTTTCTTT,CASSYMLANTEAFF
TRBJ1-1,many,13,TRBV25-1,TRBD1,TGTGCCAGCAGCCTAACAGGGGTATATGAAGCTTTCTTT,CASSLTGVYEAFF
TRBJ2-1,.,16,TRBV6-5,TRBD2,TGTGCCAGCAGTTCACTAGCGGCCCCATCCTACAATGAGCAGTTCTTC,CASSSLAAPSYNEQFF
TRBJ1-1,.,15,TRBV18,TRBD1,TGTGCCAGCTCACCGTATGGGACAGGGGCGGCTGAAGCTTTCTTT,CASSPYGTGAAEAFF